This TCR beta chain was recovered during a study of CD8+ T cells in alopecia areata. The V gene's germline CDR1 is MGHRA and CDR2 YSYEKL. This CDR3 has 16 residues. The V and J ends lost 0 bases and 9 bases, in that order; junction bases with no gene match: 11. This sample's treatment: oral pan-JAK inhibitor, 5-10 mg twice daily. Study-level points and caveats: Association of baseline CD8+ expansion with response is uncertain owing to one nonresponder.

This clone showed up just a few times. Its antigen is still unknown. It was cDNA, reverse transcribed from extracted RNA, that served as the sequencing template. Assay: immunoSEQ multiplex PCR; the TCRdb copy retains only in-frame clones and omits some. This repertoire shows about 110,000 clones, about 59% found once; its top ten account for 9% to 15%. This sequence was found in a human donor with alopecia areata. Material: CD8+ T cells sorted from blood, obtained at week 24, from a patient treated with tofacitinib. This chain links TRBV4-1 with TRBJ2-1; 7 bases agree with TRBD1. CDR3 sequence reads: CASSQDPRTGDGEQFF. CDR3 DNA: TGCGCCAGCAGCCAAGACCCGCGAACAGGGGATGGTGAGCAGTTCTTC.